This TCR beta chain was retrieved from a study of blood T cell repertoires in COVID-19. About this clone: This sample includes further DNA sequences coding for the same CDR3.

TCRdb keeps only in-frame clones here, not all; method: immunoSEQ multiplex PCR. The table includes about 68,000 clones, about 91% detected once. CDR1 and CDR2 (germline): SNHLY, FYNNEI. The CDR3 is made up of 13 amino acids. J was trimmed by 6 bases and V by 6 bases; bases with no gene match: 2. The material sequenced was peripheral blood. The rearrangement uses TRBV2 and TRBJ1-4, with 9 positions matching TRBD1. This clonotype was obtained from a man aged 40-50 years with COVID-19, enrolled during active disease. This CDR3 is CASRRTGDEKLFF. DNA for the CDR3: TGTGCCAGCAGGAGGACAGGGGATGAAAAACTGTTTTTT.